The rows below give T cell receptor beta chains drawn from one sample of a study of control samples from healthy donors and cancer patients. Using immunoSEQ multiplex PCR, the repertoire was profiled, and TCRdb retains in-frame clones only, with some absent. The table shows just under 75,000 clones, with about 90% occurring only once. The sample was blood. The receptors were sampled from a woman aged 45 to 65 in good health. Both conserved end residues are trimmed from each CDR3.

j_call v_call cdr3_aa
TRBJ2-1 TRBV28 ASSLSSASGRALYNEQF
TRBJ2-5 TRBV28 ASSPNPHVSGAPETQY
TRBJ2-7 TRBV4-1 ASSQGSGGRSRYEQY
TRBJ2-3 TRBV28 ASSSPAMKDTQY
TRBJ2-2 TRBV6-1 ASSEWPGTPTGELF
TRBJ2-7 TRBV5-1 ASSPGSGRAREQY
TRBJ1-2 TRBV6-7 ASITNCDLKGDYT
TRBJ1-2 TRBV5-6 ASSITGGIGYT
TRBJ2-1 TRBV18 ASSERTSYNEQF
TRBJ1-5 TRBV12-3/TRBV12-4 ASSSYLNQPQH
TRBJ1-1 TRBV5-5 ASSLEGTEAF
TRBJ2-5 TRBV5-4 ASSLAGLAGGGETQY
TRBJ1-5 TRBV2 ASRERQGPNQPQH
TRBJ2-6 TRBV3-1/TRBV3-2 ASSQDQVGDRTEGRRSGANVLT
TRBJ1-5 TRBV11-2 ASSLDRGGQPQH
TRBJ1-4 TRBV9 ASSPRMLGTGGEKLF
TRBJ2-5 TRBV7-2 ASSLGGVSLRTQY
TRBJ2-1 TRBV3-1/TRBV3-2 ASSQEGGRGSYNEQF
TRBJ2-5 TRBV29-1 SVRDGQETQY
TRBJ1-2 TRBV25-1 ASSGRNYGYT
TRBJ1-5 TRBV4-1 ASSQVLDQPQH
TRBJ1-6 TRBV4-1 ASSQDLSSYNSPLH
TRBJ2-1 TRBV4-2 ASSPQGGRGYNEQF
TRBJ2-5 TRBV9 ASSVGVTGGETQY
TRBJ2-7 TRBV19 ASSTYTAAEQY
TRBJ2-5 TRBV5-1 ASSFFNLATGETQY
TRBJ2-2 TRBV2 ASSIDYSGELF
TRBJ1-5 TRBV19 ASSIGGPWGAEYVNQPQH
TRBJ2-7 TRBV28 ASSSQNMLSYEQY
TRBJ2-1 TRBV30 AWRPDWTSGYNNEQF
TRBJ1-1 TRBV10-3 AIRTGRYTEAF
TRBJ2-1 TRBV4-1 ASSQDEPYNEQF
TRBJ2-4 TRBV6-5 ASGLGQGFRNIQY
TRBJ2-3 TRBV19 ASSRTGGRSTDTQY
TRBJ1-2 TRBV24-1 ATSDLRRDYGYT
TRBJ1-4 TRBV5-6 ASSLAGTVGEKLF
TRBJ2-2 TRBV5-1 ASSFEAGGFGLF
TRBJ1-1 TRBV5-6 ASTLQGMNTEAF
TRBJ1-2 TRBV28 ASRRQAGYT
TRBJ2-1 TRBV7-3 ASSPPPSGSRYNEQF
TRBJ2-7 TRBV6-1 ASSGPRSLTSYEQY
TRBJ1-1 TRBV27 ASSFAGERTEAF